This T cell receptor beta chain was observed in a study of cytomegalovirus exposure and HLA in healthy donors. The primer mix had 60 Vbeta and 13 Jbeta primers. Some clones are missing from TCRdb's copy, which holds only in-frame ones; the method was immunoSEQ multiplex PCR. The repertoire holds 80,000 to 100,000 clones, with under 75% as singletons. There are 15 residues in the CDR3. Germline CDR1 reads WNHNN; CDR2 reads SYGVQD (reference sequence). Trimming pared 2 bases from V and 12 bases from J, leaving 20 bases between. The chain joins TRBV10-1 to TRBJ2-1; a possible D gene is TRBD1 (6 bases). The receptor was derived from a female donor in good health and CMV-seronegative. The sample taken for sequencing was PBMCs. Here the CDR3 DNA reads TGCGCCAGCAGTGAGACAGGGATCGGACTTGCGGGGCAGTTCTTC. Translated: CASSETGIGLAGQFF.